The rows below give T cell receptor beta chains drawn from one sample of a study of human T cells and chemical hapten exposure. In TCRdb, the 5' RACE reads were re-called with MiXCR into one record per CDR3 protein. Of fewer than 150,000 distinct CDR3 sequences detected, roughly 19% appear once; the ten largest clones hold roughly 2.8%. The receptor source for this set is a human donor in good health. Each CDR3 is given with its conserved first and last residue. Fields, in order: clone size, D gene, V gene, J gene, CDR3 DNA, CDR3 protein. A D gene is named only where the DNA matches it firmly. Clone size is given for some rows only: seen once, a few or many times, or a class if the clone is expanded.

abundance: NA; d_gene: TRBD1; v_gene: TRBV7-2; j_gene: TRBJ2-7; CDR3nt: TGTGCCAGCAGCCCTCCGGACAGGCCTTCCTACGAGCAGTACTTC; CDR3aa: CASSPPDRPSYEQYF
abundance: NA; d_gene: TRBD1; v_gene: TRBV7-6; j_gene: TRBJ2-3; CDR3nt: TGTGCCAGCAGGACGGGACAGGGCCCAGATACGCAGTATTTT; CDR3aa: CASRTGQGPDTQYF
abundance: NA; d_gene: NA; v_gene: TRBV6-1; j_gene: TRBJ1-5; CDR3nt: TGTGCCAGCAGGGCAACACAGGGTAAACGGCAATATCAGCCCCAGCATTTT; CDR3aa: CASRATQGKRQYQPQHF
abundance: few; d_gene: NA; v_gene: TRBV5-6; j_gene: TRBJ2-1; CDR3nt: TGTGCCAGCAGCTCCCTAGTGAGGCACTCCTACAATGAGCAGTTCTTC; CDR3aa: CASSSLVRHSYNEQFF
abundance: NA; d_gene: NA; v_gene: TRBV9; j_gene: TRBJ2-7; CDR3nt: TGTGCCAGCAGCCCCGGCTCCGGGGACTACGAGCAGTACTTC; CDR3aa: CASSPGSGDYEQYF
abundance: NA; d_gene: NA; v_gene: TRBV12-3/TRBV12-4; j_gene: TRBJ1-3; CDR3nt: TGTGCCAGCAGTTCACGGAGGGGACGCTCTGGAAACACCATATATTTT; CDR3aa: CASSSRRGRSGNTIYF
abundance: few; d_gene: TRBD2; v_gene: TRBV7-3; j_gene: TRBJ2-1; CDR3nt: TGTGCCAGCAGCTTAAGGCTAGCGGGATTATACAATGAGCAGTTCTTC; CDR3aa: CASSLRLAGLYNEQFF
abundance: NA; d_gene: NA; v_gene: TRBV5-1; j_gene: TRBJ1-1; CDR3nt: TGCGCCAGCAGCCAGGGCAGCGACAGGAAGGCTTTCTTT; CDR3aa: CASSQGSDRKAFF
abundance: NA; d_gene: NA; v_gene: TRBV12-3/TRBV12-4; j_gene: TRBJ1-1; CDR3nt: TGTGCCAGCAGTTTGTGGACGGGGAACACTGAAGCTTTCTTT; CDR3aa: CASSLWTGNTEAFF
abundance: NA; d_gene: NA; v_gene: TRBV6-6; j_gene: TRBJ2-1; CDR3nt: TGTGCCAGCAGTTACACCTCCTTCAATGTGGAGGGAGTGGAGCAGTTCTTC; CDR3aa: CASSYTSFNVEGVEQFF
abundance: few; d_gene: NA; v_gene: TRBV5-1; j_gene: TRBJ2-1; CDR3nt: TGCGCCAGCAGCTTGGTTGGGGATTCCTCCTACAATGAGCAGTTCTTC; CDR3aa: CASSLVGDSSYNEQFF
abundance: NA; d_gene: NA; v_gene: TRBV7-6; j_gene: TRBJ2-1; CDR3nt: TGTGCCAGCAGCTCCCCGGGGGGCGGGATCTACAATGAGCAGTTCTTC; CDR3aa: CASSSPGGGIYNEQFF
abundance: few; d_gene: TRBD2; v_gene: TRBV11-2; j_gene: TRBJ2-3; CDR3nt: TGTGCCAGCACGTTGGTAGCGGGAACCCGCACAGATACGCAGTATTTT; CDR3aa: CASTLVAGTRTDTQYF
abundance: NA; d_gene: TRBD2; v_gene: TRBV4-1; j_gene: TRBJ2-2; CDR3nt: TGCGCCAGCAGCCAAGTCGGACTAGCGGGGAACACCGGGGAGCTGTTTTTT; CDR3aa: CASSQVGLAGNTGELFF
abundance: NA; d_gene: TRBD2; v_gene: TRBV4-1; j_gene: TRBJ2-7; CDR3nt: TGCGCCAGCAGCCAACCTTCCCTTGCGGGAGCGCCCGCCCGTCAGTACTTC; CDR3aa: CASSQPSLAGAPARQYF
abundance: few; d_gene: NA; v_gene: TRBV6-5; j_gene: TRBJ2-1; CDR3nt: TGTGCCAGCAGGGGTGGGCGGGCCTACAATGAGCAGTTCTTC; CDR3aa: CASRGGRAYNEQFF